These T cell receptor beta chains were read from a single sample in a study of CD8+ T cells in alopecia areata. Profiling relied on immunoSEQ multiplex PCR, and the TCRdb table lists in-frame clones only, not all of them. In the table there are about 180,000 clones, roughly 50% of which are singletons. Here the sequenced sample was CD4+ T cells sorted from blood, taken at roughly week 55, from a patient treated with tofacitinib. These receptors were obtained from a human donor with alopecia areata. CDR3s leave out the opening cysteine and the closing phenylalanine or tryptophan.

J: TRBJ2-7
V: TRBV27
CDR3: ASSSIGGTYEQY

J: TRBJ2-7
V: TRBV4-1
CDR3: ASSQAMGPDTYEQY

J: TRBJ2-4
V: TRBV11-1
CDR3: ASSLYADLAKNIQY

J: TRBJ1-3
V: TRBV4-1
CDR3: ASSQDFGGQGNTIY

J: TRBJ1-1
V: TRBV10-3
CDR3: AISESVGTMMNTEAF

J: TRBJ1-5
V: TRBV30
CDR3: AWSGKLDQPQH

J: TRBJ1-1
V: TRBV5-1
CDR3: ASKQAANTEAF

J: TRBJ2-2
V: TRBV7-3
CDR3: ASSADRENTGELF

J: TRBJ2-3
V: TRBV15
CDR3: ATSRDQGGRYTQY

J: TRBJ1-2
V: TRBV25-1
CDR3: ASSVSPNYGYT

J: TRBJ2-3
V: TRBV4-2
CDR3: ASSQDGSLNTQY

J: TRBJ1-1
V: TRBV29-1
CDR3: SVVGVMAF

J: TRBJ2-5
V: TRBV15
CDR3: ATSRVSVKETQY

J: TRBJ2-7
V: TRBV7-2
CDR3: ASSKVLPGQGDYEQY

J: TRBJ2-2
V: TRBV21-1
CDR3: ASSKEVGDRENGELF

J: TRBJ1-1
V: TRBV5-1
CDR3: ASSLVLRGLSPLEAF

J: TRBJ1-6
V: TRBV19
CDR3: ASSTQVSSYNSPLH

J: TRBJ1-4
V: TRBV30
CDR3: AWSVQAGANEKLF

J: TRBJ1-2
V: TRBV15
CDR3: ATSRGQGFGGYT

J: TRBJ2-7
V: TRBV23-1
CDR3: ARVSAVPPYEQY

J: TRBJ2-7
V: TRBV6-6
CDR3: ASSYGTGSSYEQY

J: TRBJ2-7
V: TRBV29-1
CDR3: SVVVDRVSLEQY

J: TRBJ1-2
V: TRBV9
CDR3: ASSAGGSYGYT

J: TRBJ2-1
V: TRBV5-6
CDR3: ASSSHFEQF

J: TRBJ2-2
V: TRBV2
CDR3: ASSYLRVAGELF

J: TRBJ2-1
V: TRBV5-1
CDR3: ASSPDSFSGNEQF

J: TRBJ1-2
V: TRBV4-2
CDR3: ASSQGGRLVSNYGYT

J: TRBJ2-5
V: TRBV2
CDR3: ASSEIKGLGIETQY